Presented here are 18 T cell receptor beta chains from one specimen sequenced in a study of blood T cells in healthy people across ages. A second PCR of roughly 7 to 11 cycles used a sample-barcoded 5' primer and a J-beta primer mix. TCRdb reanalysed the 5' RACE reads using MiXCR and keeps one entry per CDR3 protein. The data show about 1.4 million distinct CDR3 sequences, around 59% seen once. Input material: blood. These receptors were collected from a man aged 18 to 29 in good health.

This clonotype showed up just a few times. This chain connects TRBV6-2 or TRBV6-3 to TRBJ2-1; D gene uncertain. Trimming removed 5 bases at V and 6 bases at J, with 5 bases between. Per germline, CDR1 MNHEY and CDR2 SVGEGT. CDR3 length: 11 residues. CDR3 residues: CASSRSNEQFF. The CDR3 nucleotides read TGTGCCAGCAGTCGCAGCAATGAGCAGTTCTTC.

CDR3 nucleotides: TGTGCCAGCAGTTACCCCGGGACTAGCGGGGGTTCTGGCTCCTACAATGAGCAGTTCTTC. The encoded protein is CASSYPGTSGGSGSYNEQFF. The chain couples TRBV6-2 or TRBV6-3 to TRBJ2-1, with 14 bases fitting TRBD2. CDR3 length: 20 amino acids. V was pared by 2 bases and J by 0 bases, with 9 bases of the junction left unmatched. CDR1 and CDR2 (germline): MNHEY, SVGEGT.

CDR3 sequence: CASSLGWGLTYEQYF. CDR3 bases: TGTGCCAGCAGTTTAGGCTGGGGATTAACCTACGAGCAGTACTTC. This chain uses TRBV12-3 or TRBV12-4 with TRBJ2-4, with D unresolved. The DNA matches TRBJ2-7 better at its end, which makes the J call doubtful. The CDR3 runs to 15 residues.

J is TRBJ1-2 and V is TRBV29-1; 7 positions agree with TRBD1. Losses at the gene ends were 4 bases for V and 4 bases for J; bases not matched to a gene: 3. The CDR3 covers 12 residues. Looked up from germline, CDR1 is SQVTM and CDR2 is ANQGSEA. The CDR3 here is CSVVPGGYGYTF. In DNA, the CDR3 is TGCAGCGTTGTGCCAGGGGGCTATGGCTACACCTTC.

The chain has TRBV28 and TRBJ2-5, with 15 bases fitting TRBD2. Germline CDR1 and CDR2: MDHEN and SYDVKM. The CDR3 totals 16 residues. J lost 5 bases, V lost 5 bases, and 6 bases had no gene match. This CDR3 is CASSPWTSGGEETQYF. As DNA, the CDR3 is TGTGCCAGCAGTCCTTGGACTAGCGGGGGGGAGGAGACCCAGTACTTC.

A few counts support this clonotype. V usage is TRBV4-2 and J usage is TRBJ2-7; 7 bases match TRBD2. The DNA end is more similar to TRBJ2-5, so the J call may be wrong. There are 15 residues in the CDR3. Germline-derived CDR1 and CDR2 are LGHNA and YNFKEQ. The CDR3 loop reads CASSQDRGVRETQYF. CDR3 in DNA: TGTGCCAGCAGCCAAGATCGGGGGGTCAGGGAGACCCAGTACTTC.

The chain links TRBV7-8 to TRBJ2-1; the match to TRBD2 covers 9 bases. The CDR3 consists of 17 residues. The J segment lost 8 bases and the V segment lost 3 bases, leaving 14 bases of the junction unmatched. The germline CDR1 and CDR2 sequences are SGHVS and FQNEAQ. DNA for the CDR3: TGTGCCAGCAGCTTCTCTAGACTAGCGGTAGGAAGCGATGAGCAGTTCTTC. Translating it yields CASSFSRLAVGSDEQFF.

This chain uses TRBV20-1 with TRBJ2-3, with TRBD2 as a possible D gene (5 bases). The V gene lost 1 base and the J gene lost 1 base, with 9 bases spanning the gap. The CDR3 spans 14 residues. CDR1 DFQATT and CDR2 SNEGSKA come from the germline V gene (reference sequence). As DNA, the CDR3 is TGCAGTGCTAGAGGTAGCGCCCGCACAGATACGCAGTATTTT. It is translated as CSARGSARTDTQYF.

The chain employs TRBV6-5 and TRBJ1-2; no clear D. V shed 2 bases and J shed 8 bases, with 9 bases lying between them. There are 12 residues in the CDR3. Germline V gene data show CDR1 as MNHEY and CDR2 as SVGAGI. Written as DNA, the CDR3 is TGTGCCAGCAGTTACGGGTATAGGGGCTACACCTTC. Its protein is CASSYGYRGYTF.

Details on this clonotype: One end of the junction fails to match germline, which may point to a read error. V is TRBV20-1 and J is TRBJ2-4; D is perhaps TRBD1 or TRBD2 (6 bases each). The DNA end favors TRBJ2-5, so the J call may be wrong. This CDR3 spans 14 amino acids. Germline lookup yields CDR1 DFQATT and CDR2 SNEGSKA (reference sequence). The CDR3 bases are TGTAGTGCTAGAGATTTAACGGGGGCAGAGACCCAGTACTTC. Protein product: CSARDLTGAETQYF.

The rearrangement links TRBV20-1 to TRBJ2-7; D is unclear. Trimming pared 2 bases from V and 0 bases from J, leaving 11 bases between. The CDR3 has 14 amino acids. The germline V gene has CDR1 DFQATT and CDR2 SNEGSKA (reference sequence). The CDR3 bases are TGCAGTGCTAGAAGATTCCCTAACTCCTACGAGCAGTACTTC. Its protein product is CSARRFPNSYEQYF.

The chain couples TRBV6-6 to TRBJ2-3, with TRBD2 as a possible D gene (5 bases). V dropped 2 bases and J dropped 3 bases, with 12 bases sitting between them. CDR3 size: 15 residues. Germline loops: CDR1 MNHNY, CDR2 SVGAGI (reference sequence). This chain's CDR3 is CASSYGLPKTDTQYF. CDR3 bases: TGTGCCAGCAGTTACGGACTGCCCAAAACAGATACGCAGTATTTT.

This clonotype was counted between two and nine times. The chain links TRBV4-3 to TRBJ2-5, with D tentatively TRBD2 (6 bases). The ends were cut back, 4 bases at V and 0 bases at J, with 12 bases in the middle. The germline V gene has CDR1 LGHNA and CDR2 YSLEER. The CDR3 is made up of 15 amino acids. Written as DNA, the CDR3 is TGCGCCAGCAGCCCCGGACTAACCTACCAAGAGACCCAGTACTTC. This codes for CASSPGLTYQETQYF.

The CDR3: CASSYSQGAQQPQHF. In DNA form, the CDR3 reads TGTGCCAGCAGTTACTCTCAGGGGGCTCAACAGCCCCAGCATTTT. The rearrangement joins TRBV6-5 to TRBJ1-5; 8 bases agree with TRBD1. Germline values: CDR1 MNHEY, CDR2 SVGAGI. There are 15 residues in the CDR3. The trim removed 0 bases at V and 7 bases at J, leaving 5 bases unmatched.

This clonotype is a singleton in its sample. This chain uses TRBV7-6 with TRBJ1-2, with 8 bases matching TRBD1. The CDR3 covers 13 residues. Germline loops: CDR1 SGHVS, CDR2 FNYEAQ. With 5 bases clipped from V and 8 bases from J, the junction kept 7 bases outside the gene matches. The CDR3 is CASSRTGLGGYTF. The CDR3 nucleotides read TGTGCCAGCAGCCGGACAGGGCTAGGGGGCTACACCTTC. Looking up the rest from reference TRBV7-6 and TRBJ1-2 gives the full variable domain: GAGVSQSPRYKVTKRGQDVALRCDPISGHVSLYWYRQALGQGPEFLTYFNYEAQQDKSGLPNDRFSAERPEGSISTLTIQRTEQRDSAMYRCASSRTGLGGYTFGSGTRLTVV.

In this sample, this clonotype turned up a few times. This rearrangement joins TRBV20-1 to TRBJ2-1; D not resolved. This CDR3 is built from 13 residues. Trimming cost V 6 bases and J 4 bases, with 13 bases left between them. The V gene's germline CDR1 is DFQATT and CDR2 SNEGSKA (reference sequence). The CDR3 loop is CSAPEFSYNEQFF. The DNA of the CDR3 is TGCAGTGCGCCTGAATTTAGTTACAATGAGCAGTTCTTC.

This sequence joins TRBV4-2 and TRBJ2-1, with no clear D. The germline V gene has CDR1 LGHNA and CDR2 YNFKEQ. Trimming removed 4 bases at V and 9 bases at J, with 10 bases between. CDR3 length equals 12 residues. CDR3 residues: CASSPPGLEQFF. CDR3 sequence (DNA): TGTGCCAGCAGCCCCCCTGGGCTTGAGCAGTTCTTC.

The V and J genes are TRBV6-6 and TRBJ1-5; no clear D gene. V lost 6 bases and J 4 bases, leaving 10 bases between the germline ends. CDR3 length equals 13 residues. CDR1 and CDR2 from the germline V gene are MNHNY and SVGAGI (reference sequence). The CDR3 sequence is CASSNGGNQPQHF. CDR3 DNA: TGTGCCAGCAGCAACGGCGGGAATCAGCCCCAGCATTTT.